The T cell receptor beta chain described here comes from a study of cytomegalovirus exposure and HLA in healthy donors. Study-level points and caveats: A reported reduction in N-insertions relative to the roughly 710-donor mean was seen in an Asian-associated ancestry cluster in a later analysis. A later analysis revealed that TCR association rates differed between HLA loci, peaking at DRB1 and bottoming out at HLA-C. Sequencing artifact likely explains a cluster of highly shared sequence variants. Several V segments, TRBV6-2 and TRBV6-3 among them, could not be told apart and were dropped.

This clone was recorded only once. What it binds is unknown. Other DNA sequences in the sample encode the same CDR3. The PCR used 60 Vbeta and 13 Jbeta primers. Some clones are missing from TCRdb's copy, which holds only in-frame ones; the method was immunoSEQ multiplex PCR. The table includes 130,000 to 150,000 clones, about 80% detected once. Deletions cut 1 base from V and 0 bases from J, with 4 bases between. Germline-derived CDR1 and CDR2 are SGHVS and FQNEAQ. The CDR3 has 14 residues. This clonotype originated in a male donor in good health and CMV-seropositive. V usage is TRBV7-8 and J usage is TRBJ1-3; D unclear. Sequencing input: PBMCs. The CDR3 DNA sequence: TGTGCCAGCAGCTTAGGGAGCTCTGGAAACACCATATATTTT. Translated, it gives CASSLGSSGNTIYF.